A single sample is the source of the 22 T cell receptor beta chains below, sequenced in a study of neurological immune-mediated disorders. TCRdb reprocessed the 5' RACE reads via MiXCR and lists one record per CDR3 protein. The sample consists of under 75,000 distinct CDR3 sequences, about 3.7% of them appearing once. Sequencing used PBMCs. Receptors originate from a woman aged 60-75 years with multiple sclerosis.

This clonotype was counted ten times or more. The gene calls are TRBV5-1 and TRBJ1-1; D not resolved. The CDR3 is 13 amino acids. Deletions cut 5 bases from V and 4 bases from J, with 12 bases between. Germline values: CDR1 SGHRS, CDR2 YFSETQ. This CDR3 reads CASRRFMGTEAFF. The CDR3 DNA reads as TGCGCCAGCAGACGGTTTATGGGCACTGAAGCTTTCTTT.

This clonotype was counted many times. The V and J genes are TRBV7-2 and TRBJ2-3; D may be TRBD1 or TRBD2 (5 bases each). V was trimmed by 4 bases and J by 8 bases, leaving 10 bases between them. In germline, CDR1 is SGHTA, CDR2 FQGNSA. The length of the CDR3 is 12 residues. The CDR3 nucleotides read TGTGCCAGCAGCTCCTATGGGGGTACGCAGTATTTT. Its translation is CASSSYGGTQYF.

This chain connects TRBV12-3 or TRBV12-4 to TRBJ1-2; no clear D. V was clipped by 2 bases and J by 8 bases, with 6 bases between them. CDR3 size: 11 residues. The CDR3 DNA reads as TGTGCCAGCAGTTTACACCCGGGCTACACCTTC. Protein: CASSLHPGYTF.

The genes are TRBV7-7 and TRBJ1-5; weak D call: TRBD1 (5 bases). CDR1 is SSHAT and CDR2 is FNYEAQ in the germline V gene (reference sequence). This CDR3 has 12 amino acids. The germline V and J ends were trimmed by 7 bases and 2 bases, with 6 bases remaining between them. The CDR3 bases are TGTGCCAGCACGGGGGGCAATCAGCCCCAGCATTTT. Encoded protein: CASTGGNQPQHF.

This clonotype was recorded many times. V gene TRBV28 combines with J gene TRBJ1-2; weak D call: TRBD1 (5 bases). This CDR3 has 14 residues. Germline V gene data show CDR1 as MDHEN and CDR2 as SYDVKM. The ends were cut back, 6 bases at V and 6 bases at J, with 17 bases in the middle. DNA of the CDR3: TGTGCCAGCAGGGCCCCGGGGGATTCCAATGGCTACACCTTC. As protein: CASRAPGDSNGYTF.

This clonotype was seen many times. This chain connects TRBV12-3 or TRBV12-4 to TRBJ2-2; D perhaps matches TRBD1 (6 bases). CDR3 length: 14 amino acids. Between the trimmed V and J ends, which lost 8 bases and 4 bases, there was a span of 14 bases. CDR3 loop: CASRPDRFTGELFF. CDR3 bases: TGTGCCAGCCGCCCCGACAGGTTCACCGGGGAGCTGTTTTTT.

The chain is built from TRBV18 and TRBJ2-3, with D possibly called TRBD1 or TRBD2 (5 bases each). The V and J ends lost 0 bases and 3 bases respectively, with 16 bases between them. Germline V gene sequence: CDR1 KGHSH, CDR2 LQKENI. There are 17 residues in the CDR3. In DNA form, the CDR3 reads TGTGCCAGCTCACCACCGAACGGGGCGACCGGGACAGATACGCAGTATTTT. Protein: CASSPPNGATGTDTQYF.

This clonotype occurred many times. The genes are TRBV4-3 and TRBJ2-3, with 9 bases identical to TRBD2. With 5 bases clipped from V and 1 base from J, the junction kept 10 bases outside the gene matches. This CDR3 spans 17 amino acids. Germline V gene sequence: CDR1 LGHNA, CDR2 YSLEER. The CDR3 DNA is TGCGCCAGCAGCTCCCAGTGGGTAGCGGGGGGCACAGATACGCAGTATTTT. Amino acid sequence: CASSSQWVAGGTDTQYF.

The sample holds a few counts of this clonotype. This rearrangement joins TRBV27 to TRBJ2-7; tentative D call: TRBD1 (6 bases). V lost 7 bases, J lost 4 bases, and 14 bases lay in between. Germline CDR1 and CDR2: MNHEY and SMNVEV (reference sequence). The CDR3 sequence is 13 residues long. CDR3 in amino acids: CASMGRGDYEQYF. The CDR3 nucleotides are TGTGCCAGCATGGGCAGGGGAGATTACGAGCAGTACTTC.

This clonotype appeared many times. The chain links TRBV15 to TRBJ1-5, with D unclear. The CDR3 runs to 15 residues. Germline lookup yields CDR1 LNHNV and CDR2 YYDKDF (reference sequence). The V gene lost 1 base and the J gene lost 2 bases, with 9 bases spanning the gap. The CDR3 is CATSRVLGGNQPQHF. CDR3 DNA sequence: TGTGCCACCAGCAGAGTTCTAGGTGGCAATCAGCCCCAGCATTTT.

This clonotype was seen many times. This chain joins TRBV7-9 and TRBJ1-2; D remains unclear. Germline V gives CDR1 SEHNR, CDR2 FQNEAQ (reference sequence). The CDR3 spans 11 residues. V lost 6 bases to trimming and J lost 5 bases, with 7 bases between them. The CDR3 loop is CASSSAYGYTF. CDR3 nucleotides: TGTGCCAGCAGTTCCGCGTATGGCTACACCTTC.

This clonotype was detected ten times or more. V and J are TRBV5-1 and TRBJ1-3; D remains unclear. CDR1 and CDR2 from the germline V gene are SGHRS and YFSETQ. The CDR3 covers 16 residues. Trimming cost V 0 bases and J 3 bases, with 13 bases left between them. The CDR3 protein is CASSLGGPSGGNTIYF. The CDR3 coding sequence is TGCGCCAGCAGCTTGGGCGGCCCTAGTGGTGGAAACACCATATATTTT. The full variable domain, with the rest looked up from reference TRBV5-1 and TRBJ1-3, is KAGVTQTPRYLIKTRGQQVTLSCSPISGHRSVSWYQQTPGQGLQFLFEYFSETQRNKGNFPGRFSGRQFSNSRSEMNVSTLELGDSALYLCASSLGGPSGGNTIYFGEGSWLTVV.

Many counts were recorded for this clonotype. The V and J genes are TRBV10-3 and TRBJ1-6, with TRBD1 identical over 10 bases. V gave up 5 bases and J gave up 8 bases; unmatched junction bases: 6. This CDR3 contains 15 residues. The germline V gene encodes CDR1 ENHRY and CDR2 SYGVKD. The CDR3: CAISNAGTGDSPLHF. CDR3 sequence (DNA): TGTGCCATCAGTAACGCCGGGACAGGGGATTCACCCCTCCACTTT.

This clonotype was detected many times. The chain combines TRBV7-3 with TRBJ2-2, with 8 bases lining up with TRBD1. CDR3 size: 17 residues. The germline V gene has CDR1 SGHTA and CDR2 FQGTGA. Losses at the gene ends were 1 base for V and 5 bases for J; bases not matched to a gene: 9. CDR3 coding DNA: TGTGCCAGCAGCTTAAATCAGGGGGCGAGTGAGACCGGGGAGCTGTTTTTT. It yields the protein CASSLNQGASETGELFF.

This clonotype was seen repeatedly, ten times or more. This chain links TRBV20-1 with TRBJ2-7; D ambiguous. The V gene lost 2 bases and the J gene lost 2 bases, with 10 bases spanning the gap. The CDR3 has 13 amino acids. The germline gives CDR1 DFQATT, CDR2 SNEGSKA (reference sequence). CDR3 protein: CSARLMGPYEQYF. DNA for the CDR3: TGCAGTGCTAGATTAATGGGTCCCTACGAGCAGTACTTC.

This clonotype was found many times. The chain links TRBV7-2 to TRBJ1-1, with a possible D match to TRBD1 (5 bases). Looked up from germline, CDR1 is SGHTA and CDR2 is FQGNSA. The V end lost 2 bases, the J end lost 1 base, and 11 bases lay between the germline ends. The CDR3 is 15 residues long. The CDR3 spells CASSLFQGPNTEAFF. CDR3 bases: TGTGCCAGCAGCTTATTCCAGGGCCCGAACACTGAAGCTTTCTTT.

There are many counts of this clonotype. The CDR3 is CSVEGQGAGANVLTF. The CDR3 region has the DNA TGCAGCGTTGAAGGTCAGGGGGCTGGGGCCAACGTCCTGACTTTC. The chain uses TRBV29-1 and TRBJ2-6, with 7 bases that match TRBD1. The J segment lost 2 bases and the V segment lost 1 base, leaving 2 bases of the junction unmatched. Germline lookup yields CDR1 SQVTM and CDR2 ANQGSEA. This CDR3 contains 15 residues.

This clonotype has a count of ten or more. The chain joins TRBV4-1 to TRBJ1-2; maybe TRBD1 (5 bases). Trimming removed 0 bases at V and 4 bases at J, with 12 bases between. The CDR3 is 15 residues long. The V gene's germline CDR1 is MGHRA and CDR2 YSYEKL. The CDR3 coding sequence is TGCGCCAGCAGCCAAGATCCGGGGACGGGCTATGGCTACACCTTC. Its protein product is CASSQDPGTGYGYTF.

This clonotype has ten or more counts. J is TRBJ2-5 and V is TRBV3-1; perhaps TRBD2 as D (6 bases). V was pared by 3 bases and J by 4 bases, with 12 bases between. This CDR3 has 14 amino acids. Germline V gene sequence: CDR1 LGHDT, CDR2 YNNKEL (reference sequence). The CDR3 spells CASSQTGERETQYF. CDR3 in DNA: TGTGCCAGCAGCCAGACGGGGGAACGAGAGACCCAGTACTTC.

This clonotype was recorded at least ten times. CDR3 loop: CSASPGTDNSPLHF. Written as DNA, the CDR3 is TGCAGTGCTAGCCCCGGGACAGATAATTCACCCCTCCACTTT. This rearrangement joins TRBV20-1 to TRBJ1-6, with TRBD1 identical over 7 bases. This CDR3 comprises 14 residues. Germline CDR1 and CDR2: DFQATT and SNEGSKA (reference sequence). The V gene end was trimmed by 3 bases and the J gene end by 5 bases; junction bases not matched to a gene: 4.

This clonotype has ten or more counts. J is TRBJ1-1 and V is TRBV3-1; D not certain. The germline gives CDR1 LGHDT, CDR2 YNNKEL (reference sequence). This CDR3 is built from 13 residues. The ends were cut back, 5 bases at V and 1 base at J, with 8 bases in the middle. Written as DNA, the CDR3 is TGTGCCAGCAGCGATGTAGGGAACACTGAAGCTTTCTTT. This translates into CASSDVGNTEAFF.

V is TRBV10-3 and J is TRBJ1-2; D might be TRBD1 (6 bases). Trimming removed 7 bases at V and 12 bases at J, with 21 bases between. The CDR3 extends over 13 amino acids. Germline CDR1 and CDR2: ENHRY and SYGVKD. The CDR3 spells CAIKAYNREVNTF. The DNA for the CDR3 is TGTGCCATCAAAGCATACAACAGGGAGGTGAACACCTTC.